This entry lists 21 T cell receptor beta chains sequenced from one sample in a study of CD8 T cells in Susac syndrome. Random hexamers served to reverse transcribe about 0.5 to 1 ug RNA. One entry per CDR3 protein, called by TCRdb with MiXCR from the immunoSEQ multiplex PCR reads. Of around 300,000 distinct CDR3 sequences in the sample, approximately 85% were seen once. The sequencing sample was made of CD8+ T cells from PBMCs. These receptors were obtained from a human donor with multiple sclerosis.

CDR3 DNA: TGTGCCAGCAGCCAAACGATAAGAGAGCAGTACTTC. This sequence encodes CASSQTIREQYF. The V and J genes are TRBV12-3 or TRBV12-4 and TRBJ2-7; no clear D. CDR3 length equals 12 residues. Trimming stripped 6 bases from V and 7 bases from J, with 13 bases between.

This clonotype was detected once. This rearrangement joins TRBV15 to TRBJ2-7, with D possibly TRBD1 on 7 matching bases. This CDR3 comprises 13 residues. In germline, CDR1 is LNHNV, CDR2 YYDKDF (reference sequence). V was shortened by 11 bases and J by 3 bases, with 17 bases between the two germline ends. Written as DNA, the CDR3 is TGTGCCGCCGGACAGGAGGGTGACTACGAGCAGTACTTC. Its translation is CAAGQEGDYEQYF.

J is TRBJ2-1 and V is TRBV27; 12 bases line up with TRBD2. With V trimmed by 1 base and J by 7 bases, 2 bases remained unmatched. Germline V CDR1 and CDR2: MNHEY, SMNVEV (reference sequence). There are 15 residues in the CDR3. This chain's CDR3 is CASSLFLAGGNEQFF. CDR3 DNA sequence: TGTGCCAGCAGTTTATTCCTAGCGGGAGGGAATGAGCAGTTCTTC.

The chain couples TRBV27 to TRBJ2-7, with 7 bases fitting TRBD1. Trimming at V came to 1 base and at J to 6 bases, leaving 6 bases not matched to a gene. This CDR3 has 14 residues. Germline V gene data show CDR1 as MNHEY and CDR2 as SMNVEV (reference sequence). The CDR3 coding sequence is TGTGCCAGCAGTTTATACAGGGGCACCTTCGAGCAGTACTTC. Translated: CASSLYRGTFEQYF.

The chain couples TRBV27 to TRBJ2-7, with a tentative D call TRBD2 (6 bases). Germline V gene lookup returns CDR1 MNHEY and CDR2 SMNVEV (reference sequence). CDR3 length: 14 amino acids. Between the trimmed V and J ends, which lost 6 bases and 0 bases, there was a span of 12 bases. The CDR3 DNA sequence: TGTGCCAGCAGCTTGGGACTGAGCTCCTACGAGCAGTACTTC. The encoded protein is CASSLGLSSYEQYF.

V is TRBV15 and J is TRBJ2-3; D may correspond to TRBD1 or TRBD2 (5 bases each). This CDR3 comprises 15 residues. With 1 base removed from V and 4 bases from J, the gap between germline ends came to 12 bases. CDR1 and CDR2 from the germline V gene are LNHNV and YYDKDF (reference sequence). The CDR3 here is CATSRGGSGADTQYF. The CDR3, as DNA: TGTGCCACCAGCAGAGGGGGGAGCGGCGCAGATACGCAGTATTTT. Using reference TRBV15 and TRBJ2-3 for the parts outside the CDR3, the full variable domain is DAMVIQNPRYQVTQFGKPVTLSCSQTLNHNVMYWYQQKSSQAPKLLFHYYDKDFNNEADTPDNFQSRRPNTSFCFLDIRSPGLGDTAMYLCATSRGGSGADTQYFGPGTRLTVL.

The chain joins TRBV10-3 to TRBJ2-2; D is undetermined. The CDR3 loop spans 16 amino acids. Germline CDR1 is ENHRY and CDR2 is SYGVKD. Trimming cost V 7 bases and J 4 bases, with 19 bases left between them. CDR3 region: CAINGPKEGGTGELFF. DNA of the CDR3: TGTGCCATCAACGGACCCAAGGAAGGCGGCACCGGGGAGCTGTTTTTT.

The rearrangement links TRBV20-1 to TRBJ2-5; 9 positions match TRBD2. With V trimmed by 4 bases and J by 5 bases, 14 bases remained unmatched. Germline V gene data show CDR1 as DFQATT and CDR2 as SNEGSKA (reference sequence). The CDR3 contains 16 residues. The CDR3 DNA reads TGCAGTGCTAAAACGGAAGTAGCGGGAGTAAGGGAGACCCAGTACTTC. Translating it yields CSAKTEVAGVRETQYF.

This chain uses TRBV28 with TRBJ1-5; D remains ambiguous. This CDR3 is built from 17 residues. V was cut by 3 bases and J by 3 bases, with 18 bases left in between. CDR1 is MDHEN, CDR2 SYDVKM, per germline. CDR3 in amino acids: CASSFGEGEIANQPQHF. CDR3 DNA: TGTGCCAGCAGTTTTGGTGAGGGCGAGATCGCCAATCAGCCCCAGCATTTT.

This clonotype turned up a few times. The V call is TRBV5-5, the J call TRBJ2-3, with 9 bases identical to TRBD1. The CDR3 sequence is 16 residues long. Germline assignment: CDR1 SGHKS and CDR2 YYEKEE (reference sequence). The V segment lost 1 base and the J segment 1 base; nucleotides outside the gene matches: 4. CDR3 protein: CASSLNRGLGTDTQYF. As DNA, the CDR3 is TGTGCCAGCAGCTTGAACAGGGGGCTCGGCACAGATACGCAGTATTTT.

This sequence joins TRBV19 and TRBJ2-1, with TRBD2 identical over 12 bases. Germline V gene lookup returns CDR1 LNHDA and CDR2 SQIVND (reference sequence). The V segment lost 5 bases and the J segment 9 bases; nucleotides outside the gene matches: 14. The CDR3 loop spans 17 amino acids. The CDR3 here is CASSADLAGGWMGEQFF. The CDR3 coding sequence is TGTGCCAGTAGTGCAGACCTAGCGGGAGGGTGGATGGGTGAGCAGTTCTTC. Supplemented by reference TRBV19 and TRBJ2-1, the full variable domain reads DGGITQSPKYLFRKEGQNVTLSCEQNLNHDAMYWYRQDPGQGLRLIYYSQIVNDFQKGDIAEGYSVSREKKESFPLTVTSAQKNPTAFYLCASSADLAGGWMGEQFFGPGTRLTVL.

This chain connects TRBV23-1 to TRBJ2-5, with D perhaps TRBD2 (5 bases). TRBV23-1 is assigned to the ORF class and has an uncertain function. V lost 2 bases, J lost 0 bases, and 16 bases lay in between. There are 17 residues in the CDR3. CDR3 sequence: CASSQRPCLANQETQYF. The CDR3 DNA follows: TGCGCCAGCAGTCAAAGACCCTGTTTAGCGAACCAAGAGACCCAGTACTTC.

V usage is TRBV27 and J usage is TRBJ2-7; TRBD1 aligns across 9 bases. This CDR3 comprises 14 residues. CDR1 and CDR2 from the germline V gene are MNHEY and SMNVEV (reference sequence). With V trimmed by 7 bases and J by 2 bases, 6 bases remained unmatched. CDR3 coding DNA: TGTGCCAGCAAAACAGGGGGCGGCCCCTACGAGCAGTACTTC. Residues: CASKTGGGPYEQYF.

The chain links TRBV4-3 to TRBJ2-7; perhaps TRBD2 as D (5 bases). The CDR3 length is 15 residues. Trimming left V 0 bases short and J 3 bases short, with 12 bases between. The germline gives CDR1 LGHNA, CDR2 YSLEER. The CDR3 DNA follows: TGCGCCAGCAGCCAAGATGGAAGGAGCGGCTACGAGCAGTACTTC. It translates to CASSQDGRSGYEQYF.

CDR3 protein: CASSGAGGHMGQPQHF. The CDR3, as DNA: TGTGCCAGCAGTGGAGCGGGCGGACATATGGGACAGCCCCAGCATTTT. The rearrangement joins TRBV2 to TRBJ1-5, with D maybe TRBD1 (5 bases). Deletions cut 4 bases from V and 7 bases from J, with 20 bases between. The CDR3 spans 16 residues. Looked up from germline, CDR1 is SNHLY and CDR2 is FYNNEI.

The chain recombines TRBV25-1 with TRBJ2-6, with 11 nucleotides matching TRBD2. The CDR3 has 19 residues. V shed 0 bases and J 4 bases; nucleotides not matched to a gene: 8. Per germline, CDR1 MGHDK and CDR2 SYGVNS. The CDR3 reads CASSEYYSGRADGANVLTF. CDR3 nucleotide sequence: TGTGCCAGCAGTGAATATTATAGCGGGAGGGCGGACGGGGCCAACGTCCTGACTTTC.

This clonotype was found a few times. DNA of the CDR3: TGCAGCGTTGAAGATCCAGGGGAGGGGTACGAGCAGTACTTC. Translating it yields CSVEDPGEGYEQYF. The V call is TRBV29-1, the J call TRBJ2-7; tentative D call: TRBD2 (7 bases). V was trimmed by 0 bases and J by 4 bases, leaving 13 bases between them. The CDR3 extends over 14 amino acids. Germline V gene data show CDR1 as SQVTM and CDR2 as ANQGSEA.

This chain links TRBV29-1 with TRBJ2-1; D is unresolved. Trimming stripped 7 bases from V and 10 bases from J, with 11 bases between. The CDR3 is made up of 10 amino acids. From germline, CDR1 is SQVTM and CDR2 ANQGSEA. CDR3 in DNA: TGCAGCGCTTTTTCGTGGGAGCAGTTCTTC. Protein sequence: CSAFSWEQFF.

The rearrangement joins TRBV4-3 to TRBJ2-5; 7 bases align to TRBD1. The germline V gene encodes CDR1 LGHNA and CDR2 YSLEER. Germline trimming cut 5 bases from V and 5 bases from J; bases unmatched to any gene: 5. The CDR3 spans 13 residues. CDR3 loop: CASSADRDETQYF. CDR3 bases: TGCGCCAGCAGCGCCGACAGGGATGAGACCCAGTACTTC.

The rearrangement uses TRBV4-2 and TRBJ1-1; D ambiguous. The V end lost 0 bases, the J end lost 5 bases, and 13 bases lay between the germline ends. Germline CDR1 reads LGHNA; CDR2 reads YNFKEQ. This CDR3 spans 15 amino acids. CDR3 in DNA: TGTGCCAGCAGCCAAGATACTGACCTGTGGACTGAAGCTTTCTTT. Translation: CASSQDTDLWTEAFF.

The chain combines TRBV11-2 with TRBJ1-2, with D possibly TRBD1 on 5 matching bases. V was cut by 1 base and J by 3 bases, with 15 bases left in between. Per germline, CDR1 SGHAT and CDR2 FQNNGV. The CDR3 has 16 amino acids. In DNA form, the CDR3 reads TGTGCCAGCAGCTTAGGGGTCCCGGTAGGGGACTATGGCTACACCTTC. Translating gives CASSLGVPVGDYGYTF.